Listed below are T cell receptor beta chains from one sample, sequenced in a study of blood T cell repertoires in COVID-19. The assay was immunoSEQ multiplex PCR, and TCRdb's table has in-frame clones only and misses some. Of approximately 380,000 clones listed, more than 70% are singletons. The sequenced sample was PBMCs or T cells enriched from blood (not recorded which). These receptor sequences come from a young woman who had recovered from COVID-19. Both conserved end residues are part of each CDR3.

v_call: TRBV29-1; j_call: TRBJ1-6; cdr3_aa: CSVGSERDSPLHF
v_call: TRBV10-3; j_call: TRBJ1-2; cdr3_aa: CAISPEADSSYGYTF
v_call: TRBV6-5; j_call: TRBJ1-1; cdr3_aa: CASRAGSYTEAFF
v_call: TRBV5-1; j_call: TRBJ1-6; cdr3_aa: CASSPGQGGYNSPLHF
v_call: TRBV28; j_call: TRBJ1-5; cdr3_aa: CASSFGQSNQPQHF
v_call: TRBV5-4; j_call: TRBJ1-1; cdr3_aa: CASSWDATGNTEAFF
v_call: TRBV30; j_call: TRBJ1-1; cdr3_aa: CAWSGIRDRVNTEAFF
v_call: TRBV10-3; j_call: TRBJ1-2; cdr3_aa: CAISSIGDSPYGYTF
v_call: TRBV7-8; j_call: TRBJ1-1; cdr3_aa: CASSLRTGMNTEAFF
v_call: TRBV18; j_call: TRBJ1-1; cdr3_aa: CASSPAGQLNTEAFF
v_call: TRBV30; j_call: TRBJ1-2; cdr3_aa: CAWREGTNYGYTF
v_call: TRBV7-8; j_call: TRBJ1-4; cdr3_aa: CASSSSVTNEKLFF
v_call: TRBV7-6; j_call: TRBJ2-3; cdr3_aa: CASRRDSADTQYF
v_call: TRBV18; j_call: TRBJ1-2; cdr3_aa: CASSRDRDGGYTF
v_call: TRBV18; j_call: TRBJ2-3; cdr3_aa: CASSPGPIQPTDTQYF
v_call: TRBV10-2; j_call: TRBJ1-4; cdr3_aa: CASSDRQGLGEKLFF
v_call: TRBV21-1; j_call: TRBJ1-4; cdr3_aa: CASKGQGLSANEKLFF
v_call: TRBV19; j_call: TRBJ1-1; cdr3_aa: CASTGGVGVTEAFF
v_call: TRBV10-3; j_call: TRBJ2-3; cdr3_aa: CAISVLTGPDTQYF
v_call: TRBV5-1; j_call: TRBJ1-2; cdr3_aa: CASSLDQGGRYGYTF
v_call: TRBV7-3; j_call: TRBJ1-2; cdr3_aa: CASSLFGDRDGYTF
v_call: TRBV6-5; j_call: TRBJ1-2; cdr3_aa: CASGYRGGVGYTF
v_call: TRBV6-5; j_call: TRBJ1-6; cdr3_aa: CASITGQANSPLHF
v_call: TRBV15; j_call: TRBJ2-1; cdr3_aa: CATSSSEGTSFVFEQFF
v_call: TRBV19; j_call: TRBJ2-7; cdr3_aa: CASSLGTRMGEQYF
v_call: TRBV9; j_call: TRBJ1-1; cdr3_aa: CASSVARDRGTTEAFF
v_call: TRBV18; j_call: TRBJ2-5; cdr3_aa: CASSPSGETQYF
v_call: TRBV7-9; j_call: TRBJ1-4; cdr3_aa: CASSFISQARNEKLFF
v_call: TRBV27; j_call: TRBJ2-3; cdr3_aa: CASTSGTGTDTQYF
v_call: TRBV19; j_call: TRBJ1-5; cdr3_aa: CASSILGSNQPQHF
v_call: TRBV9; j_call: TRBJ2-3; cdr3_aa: CASSVSSSGGADTQYF
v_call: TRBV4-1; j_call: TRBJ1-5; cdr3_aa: CASSQGQRQPQHF
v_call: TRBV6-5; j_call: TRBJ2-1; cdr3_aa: CASSYSSLLASEQFF
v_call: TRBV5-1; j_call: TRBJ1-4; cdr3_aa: CASSLAVRERLFF
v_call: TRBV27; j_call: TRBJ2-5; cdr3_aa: CASSPRRVGRETQYF
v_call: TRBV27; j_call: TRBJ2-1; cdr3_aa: CASSLKGGGAYNEQFF
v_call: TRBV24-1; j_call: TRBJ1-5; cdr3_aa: CATSRRRRDQPQHF
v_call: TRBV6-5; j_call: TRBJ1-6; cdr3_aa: CASSYGTASSPLHF
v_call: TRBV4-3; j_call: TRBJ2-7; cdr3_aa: CASSQGQGAVYEQYF
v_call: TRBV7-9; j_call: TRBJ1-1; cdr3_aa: CASSSEPNTEAFF
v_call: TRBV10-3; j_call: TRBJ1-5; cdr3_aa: CAISEYQTGDNQPQHF
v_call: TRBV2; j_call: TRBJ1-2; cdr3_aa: CASSGPGGYTF